Listed here is a single T cell receptor (beta chain). Its antigen remains unidentified. The sample originates from a study of cytomegalovirus exposure and HLA in healthy donors. Study details: A prior study identified roughly 110 million unique TCR beta sequences from about 180 million T cells.

This CDR3 region has 15 residues. In germline, CDR1 is SGHTA, CDR2 FQGTGA. V shed 0 bases and J shed 4 bases, with 12 bases lying between them. The PCR was carried out with 60 Vbeta primers and 13 Jbeta primers. The protocol was immunoSEQ multiplex PCR, while the TCRdb copy is restricted to in-frame clones and leaves out a portion. The sample gives some 160,000 clones, less than 90% of which show up once; roughly 2.5% is in the top ten. Study-wide results and caveats: Earlier analysis yielded a pattern in which most TCR beta V segments were productive about 90% or about 30% of the time. Information on immune exposure was restricted to one variable (CMV serostatus). Reports indicated that the classifier achieved high specificity and sensitivity in diagnosing cytomegalovirus status.

The source material was PBMCs. The clonotype comes from a boy younger than 10 in good health and CMV-seronegative. The chain carries TRBV7-3 and TRBJ2-5; D is possibly TRBD2 (5 bases). CDR3 loop: CASSLTPREGETQYF. The CDR3 DNA reads TGTGCCAGCAGCTTAACGCCCCGGGAAGGAGAGACCCAGTACTTC.